A selection of T cell receptor beta chains follows, all from one sample in a study of OX40 agonist ivuxolimab in advanced cancers. Libraries were prepared by immunoSEQ multiplex PCR; TCRdb keeps only in-frame clonotypes and omits some of them. The data contain approximately 92,000 clones, under 85% of them seen just once; the ten biggest clones take up around 5%. The specimen was CD4+ or CD8+ T cells sorted from blood, collected in a trial of the OX40 agonist ivuxolimab. Receptors originate from an adult with an advanced solid tumor such as melanoma, head and neck, liver or kidney cancer. Each CDR3 is given with its conserved first and last residue. The D gene is left open where the match is weak. A row's size may be missing; if present it is once, few, many or a size class.

>-|TRBJ1-1|TRBV29-1|TRBD1
CSVLGGDRGTEAFF
TGCAGCGTCCTAGGGGGGGACAGAGGGACTGAAGCTTTCTTT
>-|TRBJ1-1|TRBV9|-
CASSVGSAGHWNTEAFF
TGTGCCAGCAGCGTAGGGTCTGCGGGACACTGGAACACTGAAGCTTTCTTT
>-|TRBJ2-5|TRBV15|-
CATSRDRWETQYF
TGTGCCACCAGCAGAGATCGGTGGGAGACCCAGTACTTC
>-|TRBJ1-1|TRBV7-9|-
CASSLVSGVVEAFF
TGTGCCAGCAGCTTAGTCTCGGGTGTGGTTGAAGCTTTCTTT
>-|TRBJ1-4|TRBV6-6|-
CASSWRGTNEKLFF
TGTGCCAGCAGTTGGAGGGGGACTAATGAAAAACTGTTTTTT
>once|TRBJ1-1|TRBV19|-
CASSPLSSEAFF
TGTGCCAGTAGCCCCTTGAGCAGCGAAGCTTTCTTT
>once|TRBJ2-1|TRBV7-2|-
CASSTKGEQFF
TGTGCCAGCAGCACTAAAGGTGAGCAGTTCTTC
>-|TRBJ1-2|TRBV11-2|TRBD1
CATSGGAWARLNYGYTF
TGTGCTACGTCAGGGGGCGCCTGGGCGCGACTAAACTATGGCTACACCTTC
>once|TRBJ2-3|TRBV29-1|-
CSVDWGRADTQYF
TGCAGCGTTGATTGGGGTAGGGCAGATACGCAGTATTTT
>-|TRBJ2-2|TRBV9|-
CASSPISRAGNRGGTGELFF
TGTGCCAGCAGCCCGATTTCTAGGGCGGGGAACAGAGGAGGCACCGGGGAGCTGTTTTTT
>-|TRBJ1-1|TRBV15|-
CATSRQGRTEAFF
TGTGCCACCAGCAGACAGGGGAGGACTGAAGCTTTCTTT
>-|TRBJ1-3|TRBV7-8|-
CASSPGSRSGNTIYF
TGTGCCAGCAGCCCAGGGAGCCGTTCTGGAAACACCATATATTTT
>-|TRBJ2-1|TRBV5-1|-
CASSSGQSSYNEQFF
TGCGCCAGCAGCTCCGGACAGAGCTCCTACAATGAGCAGTTCTTC
>-|TRBJ1-1|TRBV20-1|-
CSAVLVSKLFF
TGCAGTGCTGTACTGGTTTCCAAGCTTTTCTTT
>-|TRBJ1-6|TRBV10-3|-
CAISEPSPNSPLHF
TGTGCCATCAGTGAACCTAGTCCAAATTCACCCCTCCACTTT
>-|TRBJ2-7|TRBV7-2|-
CASSYRDSSSSYEQYF
TGTGCCAGCAGCTACCGGGACTCCTCCTCCTCCTACGAGCAGTACTTC